This T cell receptor (beta chain) was found in a study of T cells in Graves' hyperthyroidism and ophthalmopathy. Whole-study context: Peripheral blood was secured at the point of initial diagnosis, before any treatment. Study results and caveats: Median prediction lead before ophthalmopathy onset was 6.5 months with the model.

Germline V gives CDR1 MDHEN, CDR2 SYDVKM. This CDR3 spans 16 amino acids. The J segment lost 3 bases and the V segment lost 5 bases, leaving 8 bases of the junction unmatched. A remark on this clonotype: The target antigen is unknown.

TCR beta CDR3 sequences were amplified from RNA transcripts. TCR CDR3 regions were first amplified by RT-PCR with HTBI primers. TCRdb passed the multiplex PCR reads through MiXCR, listing each CDR3 protein once. The data contain 300,000 or so distinct CDR3 sequences, 17% of them seen just once; the ten biggest clones take up over 50%. This sequence was found in a woman in her sixties with Graves' ophthalmopathy. Sequenced: blood. The chain uses TRBV28 and TRBJ2-7; 12 nucleotides agree with TRBD1. For the CDR3, the DNA is TGTGCCAGCAGTCCCGACCGGGACAGGGGGCTCTACGAGCAGTACTTC. Encoded protein: CASSPDRDRGLYEQYF.